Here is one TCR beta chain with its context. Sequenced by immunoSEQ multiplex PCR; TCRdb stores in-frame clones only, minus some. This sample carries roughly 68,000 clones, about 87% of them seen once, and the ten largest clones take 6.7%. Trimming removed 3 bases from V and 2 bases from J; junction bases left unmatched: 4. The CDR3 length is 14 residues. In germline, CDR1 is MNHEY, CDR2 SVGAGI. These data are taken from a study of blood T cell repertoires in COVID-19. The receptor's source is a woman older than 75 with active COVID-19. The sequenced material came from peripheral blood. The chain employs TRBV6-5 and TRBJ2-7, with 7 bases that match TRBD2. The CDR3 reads CASSYRAGAYEQYF. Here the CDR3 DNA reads TGTGCCAGCAGTTATCGCGCGGGAGCCTACGAGCAGTACTTC.